The present TCR beta chain was sequenced within a study of blood T cell repertoires in COVID-19. Study in general: Sites across the United States, Italy and Spain contributed samples from acute and convalescent COVID-19.

Original processing methods: Estimated nucleated cell counts came from reference gene primer amplification. The data were produced by immunoSEQ multiplex PCR, yet TCRdb's version contains in-frame clones alone and is incomplete. Clonal size and the V and J genes are those of that table, whereas D and trimming came from the DNA. The table shows roughly 260,000 clones, with 75% to 95% occurring only once. This clone was detected only once. Trimming took 6 bases from V and 3 from J; bases not matched to a gene: 15. This CDR3 comprises 18 residues. The germline V gene has CDR1 LGHNA and CDR2 YSLEER. A Seattle source enrolled patients during active infection and followed them longitudinally.

The source material was peripheral blood. The rearrangement uses TRBV4-3 and TRBJ2-2; 8 bases fit TRBD2. The clonotype comes from a person under 35 with COVID-19, enrolled during active disease. CDR3 loop: CASRRTLLQAGDTGELFF. CDR3 nucleotide sequence: TGCGCCAGCAGGAGAACGTTGCTTCAAGCGGGGGACACCGGGGAGCTGTTTTTT.